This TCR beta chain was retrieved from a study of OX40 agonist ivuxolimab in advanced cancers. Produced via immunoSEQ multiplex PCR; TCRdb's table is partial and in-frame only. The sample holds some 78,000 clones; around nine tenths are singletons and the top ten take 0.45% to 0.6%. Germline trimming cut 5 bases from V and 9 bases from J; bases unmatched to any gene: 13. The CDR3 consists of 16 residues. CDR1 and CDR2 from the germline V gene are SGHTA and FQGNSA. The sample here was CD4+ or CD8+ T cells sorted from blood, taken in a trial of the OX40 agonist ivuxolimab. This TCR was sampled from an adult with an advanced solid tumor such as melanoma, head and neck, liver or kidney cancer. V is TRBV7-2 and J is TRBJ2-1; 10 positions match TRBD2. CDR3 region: CASSARSGGGTGEQFF. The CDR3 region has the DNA TGTGCCAGCAGCGCAAGGAGCGGGGGGGGGACGGGTGAGCAGTTCTTC.